A selection of T cell receptor beta chains follows, all from one sample in a study of identical twins. TCRdb analysed the 5' RACE reads with MiXCR anew, one entry per CDR3 protein. This sample has roughly 540,000 distinct CDR3 sequences; roughly 21% occur once, and the top ten carry around 0.91%. The same data also contributed to another study, on T cells expressing NK-cell markers.

Sample: CD4+ T cells sorted from blood. The receptors come from a woman younger than 30 in good health. The CDR3 runs from the conserved cysteine through the conserved F or W. Fields, in order: clone size, V gene, D gene, J gene, CDR3 protein, CDR3 DNA. D genes are given only for firm matches. Not all rows give a size; the values are once, few, many and, for expanded clones, a class.

size: NA
V: TRBV20-1
D: TRBD1
J: TRBJ2-5
CDR3: CSAGGSGETQYF
DNA: TGCAGTGCAGGGGGCAGTGGAGAGACCCAGTACTTC

size: NA
V: TRBV6-2/TRBV6-3
D: TRBD1
J: TRBJ1-1
CDR3: CASIRVTGENTEAFF
DNA: TGTGCCAGCATTCGTGTGACAGGGGAGAACACTGAAGCTTTCTTT

size: few
V: TRBV7-2
D: NA
J: TRBJ1-4
CDR3: CASSLGGTLFF
DNA: TGTGCCAGCAGCTTAGGGGGGACTTTGTTTTTT

size: NA
V: TRBV10-2
D: TRBD2
J: TRBJ2-3
CDR3: CASRVAGGPPDTQYF
DNA: TGCGCCAGCAGAGTAGCGGGGGGGCCCCCAGATACGCAGTATTTT

size: few
V: TRBV4-2
D: TRBD1
J: TRBJ2-2
CDR3: CASSQQPDRGNTGELFF
DNA: TGTGCCAGCAGCCAACAACCGGACAGGGGGAACACCGGGGAGCTGTTTTTT

size: NA
V: TRBV18
D: TRBD1
J: TRBJ1-2
CDR3: CASSRRTGTGNYGYTF
DNA: TGTGCCAGCTCACGCCGGACCGGGACAGGGAATTATGGCTACACCTTC

size: NA
V: TRBV4-2
D: NA
J: TRBJ1-2
CDR3: CASSQGRDDYGYTF
DNA: TGTGCCAGCAGCCAAGGTCGGGATGACTATGGCTACACCTTC

size: few
V: TRBV7-2
D: TRBD1
J: TRBJ2-2
CDR3: CASRLRIGTGSGELFF
DNA: TGTGCCAGCAGATTAAGGATAGGGACAGGGTCCGGGGAGCTGTTTTTT

size: NA
V: TRBV20-1
D: TRBD1
J: TRBJ2-7
CDR3: CSAPRQGDEQYF
DNA: TGCAGTGCGCCACGACAGGGAGACGAGCAGTACTTC

size: few
V: TRBV5-4
D: NA
J: TRBJ1-2
CDR3: CASSLDVGRNYGYTF
DNA: TGTGCCAGCAGCTTGGATGTGGGGCGGAACTATGGCTACACCTTC

size: NA
V: TRBV4-3
D: TRBD2
J: TRBJ2-1
CDR3: CASSQGIAGMGYNEQFF
DNA: TGCGCCAGCAGCCAGGGTATAGCGGGAATGGGCTACAATGAGCAGTTCTTC

size: few
V: TRBV20-1
D: NA
J: TRBJ2-2
CDR3: CSAAGRSMNTGELFF
DNA: TGCAGTGCTGCGGGACGGAGTATGAACACCGGGGAGCTGTTTTTT

size: few
V: TRBV30
D: NA
J: TRBJ2-7
CDR3: CAWDQGYEQYF
DNA: TGTGCCTGGGATCAGGGGTACGAGCAGTACTTC

size: few
V: TRBV7-9
D: NA
J: TRBJ2-3
CDR3: CASSLGGSFTDTQYF
DNA: TGTGCCAGCAGCTTAGGAGGGAGCTTTACAGATACGCAGTATTTT

size: NA
V: TRBV18
D: NA
J: TRBJ2-7
CDR3: CASSPSLIGYEQYF
DNA: TGTGCCAGCTCACCGAGCCTAATCGGCTACGAGCAGTACTTC

size: NA
V: TRBV5-1
D: TRBD1
J: TRBJ2-1
CDR3: CASSSGQTSYNEQFF
DNA: TGCGCCAGCAGCTCGGGACAGACCTCCTACAATGAGCAGTTCTTC

size: few
V: TRBV13
D: NA
J: TRBJ2-1
CDR3: CASSNRDGVYNEQFF
DNA: TGTGCCAGCAGCAACCGGGACGGGGTCTACAATGAGCAGTTCTTC

size: many
V: TRBV7-2
D: TRBD1
J: TRBJ2-7
CDR3: CASSSTGLSSYEQYF
DNA: TGTGCCAGCAGCTCGACAGGGCTTAGCTCCTACGAGCAGTACTTC

size: many
V: TRBV20-1
D: TRBD1
J: TRBJ2-7
CDR3: CSAHPTGRTYEQYF
DNA: TGCAGTGCACACCCGACAGGGCGAACCTACGAGCAGTACTTC

size: few
V: TRBV7-9
D: NA
J: TRBJ1-1
CDR3: CASSLSASGGEAFF
DNA: TGTGCCAGCAGCTTAAGTGCTTCGGGGGGCGAAGCTTTCTTT

size: few
V: TRBV12-3/TRBV12-4
D: TRBD2
J: TRBJ2-2
CDR3: CASSPRLADTGELFF
DNA: TGTGCCAGCAGTCCCCGACTAGCCGACACCGGGGAGCTGTTTTTT

size: few
V: TRBV12-3/TRBV12-4
D: NA
J: TRBJ2-3
CDR3: CASSLSRTRDTQYF
DNA: TGTGCCAGCAGTTTAAGCCGGACCCGTGATACGCAGTATTTT

size: NA
V: TRBV10-1
D: NA
J: TRBJ2-7
CDR3: CASARSSYEQYF
DNA: TGCGCCAGCGCTCGGAGCTCCTACGAGCAGTACTTC

size: NA
V: TRBV2
D: NA
J: TRBJ2-5
CDR3: CASSEFRETQYF
DNA: TGTGCCAGCAGTGAATTTAGGGAGACCCAGTACTTC

size: few
V: TRBV20-1
D: TRBD2
J: TRBJ2-7
CDR3: CSVKGLAGGTYEQYF
DNA: TGCAGTGTCAAAGGACTAGCGGGGGGGACCTACGAGCAGTACTTC

size: once
V: TRBV9
D: TRBD1
J: TRBJ1-5
CDR3: CASMGIQDRERARHF
DNA: TGTGCCAGCATGGGAATCCAGGACAGGGAAAGGGCGAGGCATTTT

size: NA
V: TRBV12-3/TRBV12-4
D: NA
J: TRBJ1-2
CDR3: CASSTGPYYGYTF
DNA: TGTGCCAGCAGCACCGGGCCATACTATGGCTACACCTTC

size: NA
V: TRBV20-1
D: NA
J: TRBJ2-3
CDR3: CSASGAFRRTDTQYF
DNA: TGCAGTGCGAGCGGAGCGTTTCGCCGCACAGATACGCAGTATTTT

size: NA
V: TRBV5-1
D: TRBD1
J: TRBJ2-3
CDR3: CASSWQGASRTDTQYF
DNA: TGCGCCAGCAGCTGGCAGGGGGCCTCCCGCACAGATACGCAGTATTTT

size: NA
V: TRBV7-8
D: NA
J: TRBJ2-3
CDR3: CASSLRDLQITDTQYF
DNA: TGTGCCAGCAGCTTACGAGATTTACAAATCACAGATACGCAGTATTTT

size: few
V: TRBV20-1
D: NA
J: TRBJ1-6
CDR3: CSASLAGVYNSPLHF
DNA: TGCAGTGCTAGTTTGGCAGGGGTCTATAATTCACCCCTCCACTTT

size: NA
V: TRBV6-5
D: TRBD1
J: TRBJ1-1
CDR3: CASSSGGGNTEAFF
DNA: TGTGCCAGCAGTTCAGGGGGCGGGAACACTGAAGCTTTCTTT

size: many
V: TRBV5-1
D: NA
J: TRBJ2-2
CDR3: CASSSGPNTGELFF
DNA: TGCGCCAGCAGTTCGGGCCCCAACACCGGGGAGCTGTTTTTT

size: few
V: TRBV30
D: NA
J: TRBJ1-5
CDR3: CAWATGFNQPQHF
DNA: TGTGCCTGGGCCACAGGGTTCAATCAGCCCCAGCATTTT

size: few
V: TRBV7-2
D: NA
J: TRBJ1-2
CDR3: CASSLAGTEVSGYTF
DNA: TGTGCCAGCAGCTTAGCCGGTACAGAAGTCTCTGGCTACACCTTC

size: NA
V: TRBV7-9
D: TRBD1
J: TRBJ2-7
CDR3: CASSRTGQYSYEQYF
DNA: TGTGCCAGCAGTCGTACGGGACAGTATTCCTACGAGCAGTACTTC

size: NA
V: TRBV27
D: TRBD2
J: TRBJ2-1
CDR3: CASRPGLAWHEQFF
DNA: TGTGCCAGCAGGCCGGGACTAGCTTGGCATGAGCAGTTCTTC

size: many
V: TRBV5-1
D: NA
J: TRBJ1-4
CDR3: CASSYNEKLFF
DNA: TGTGCCAGCAGCTATAATGAAAAACTGTTTTTT

size: NA
V: TRBV27
D: TRBD2
J: TRBJ2-3
CDR3: CASRRSGASPSQYF
DNA: TGTGCCAGCAGACGTAGCGGGGCTTCCCCATCGCAGTATTTT

size: NA
V: TRBV6-2/TRBV6-3
D: NA
J: TRBJ2-7
CDR3: CASSRSGDLSYEQYF
DNA: TGTGCCAGCAGTCGGTCCGGGGATCTTTCCTACGAGCAGTACTTC

size: few
V: TRBV12-3/TRBV12-4
D: NA
J: TRBJ2-6
CDR3: CASSLYRLGYSGANVLTF
DNA: TGTGCCAGCAGTTTATACCGACTAGGATACTCTGGGGCCAACGTCCTGACTTTC

size: few
V: TRBV11-1
D: TRBD2
J: TRBJ2-1
CDR3: CASSYTRTSGRAGGEQFF
DNA: TGTGCCAGCAGCTACACTAGAACTAGCGGGAGGGCCGGAGGGGAGCAGTTCTTC

size: few
V: TRBV7-9
D: NA
J: TRBJ2-5
CDR3: CASSGGGVETQYF
DNA: TGTGCCAGCAGCGGCGGAGGGGTGGAGACCCAGTACTTC

size: few
V: TRBV6-5
D: NA
J: TRBJ2-1
CDR3: CASSYSRDGNLFF
DNA: TGTGCCAGCAGTTACTCCCGGGACGGAAATTTGTTCTTC

size: few
V: TRBV6-1
D: NA
J: TRBJ1-1
CDR3: CASSLLMGTEAFF
DNA: TGTGCCAGCTCCCTATTGATGGGAACTGAAGCTTTCTTT